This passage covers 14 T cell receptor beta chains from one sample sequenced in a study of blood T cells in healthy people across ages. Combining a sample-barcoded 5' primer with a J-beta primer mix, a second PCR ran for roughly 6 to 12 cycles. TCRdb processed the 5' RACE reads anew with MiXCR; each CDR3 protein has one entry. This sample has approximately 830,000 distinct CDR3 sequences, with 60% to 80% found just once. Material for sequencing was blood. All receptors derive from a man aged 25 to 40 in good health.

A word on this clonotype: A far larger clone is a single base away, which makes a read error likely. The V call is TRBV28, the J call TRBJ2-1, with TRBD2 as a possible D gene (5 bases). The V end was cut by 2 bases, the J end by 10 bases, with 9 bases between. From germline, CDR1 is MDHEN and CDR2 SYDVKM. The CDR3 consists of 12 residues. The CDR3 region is CASSLVGKEQFF. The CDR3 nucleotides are TGTGCCAGCAGTTTAGTCGGGAAGGAGCAGTTCTTC.

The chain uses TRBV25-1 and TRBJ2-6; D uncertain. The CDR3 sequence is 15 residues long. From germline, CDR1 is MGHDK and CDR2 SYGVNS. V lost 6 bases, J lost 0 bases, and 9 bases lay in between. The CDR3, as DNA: TGTGCCAGCAGCGCCACAGTCTCTGGGGCCAACGTCCTGACTTTC. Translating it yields CASSATVSGANVLTF.

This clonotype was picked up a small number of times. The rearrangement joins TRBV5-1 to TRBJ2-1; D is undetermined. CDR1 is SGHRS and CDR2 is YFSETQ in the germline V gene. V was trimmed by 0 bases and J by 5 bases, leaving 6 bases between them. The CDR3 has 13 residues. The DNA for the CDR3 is TGCGCCAGCAGCTTGGGAGCGAACAATGAGCAGTTCTTC. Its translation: CASSLGANNEQFF.

Here the CDR3 reads CASSLHGRREETQYF. The CDR3 bases are TGTGCCAGCAGTTTACACGGACGGAGGGAGGAGACCCAGTACTTC. This sequence joins TRBV12-3 or TRBV12-4 and TRBJ2-5; possible D gene TRBD2, 6 bases. Trimming took 2 bases from V and 5 from J, leaving 15 bases between them. The CDR3 is 15 residues long.

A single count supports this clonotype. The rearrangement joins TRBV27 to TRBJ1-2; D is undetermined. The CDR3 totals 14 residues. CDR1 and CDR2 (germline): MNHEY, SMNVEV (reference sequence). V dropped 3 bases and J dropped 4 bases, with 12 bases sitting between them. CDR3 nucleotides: TGTGCCAGCAGTTTTTACTCGGGGAGCTATGGCTACACCTTC. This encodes CASSFYSGSYGYTF.

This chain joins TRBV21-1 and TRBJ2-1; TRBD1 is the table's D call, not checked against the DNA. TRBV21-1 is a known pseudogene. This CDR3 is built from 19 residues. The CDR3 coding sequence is TGTGCCAGCAGCAAATACGATTCGGGGAGACAGGGGTATTTCGATGAGCAGTTCTTC. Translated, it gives CASSKYDSGRQGYFDEQFF.

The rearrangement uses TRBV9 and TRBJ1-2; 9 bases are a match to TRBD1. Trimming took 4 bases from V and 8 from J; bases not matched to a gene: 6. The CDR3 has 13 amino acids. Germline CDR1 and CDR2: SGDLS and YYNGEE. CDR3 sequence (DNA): TGTGCCAGCAGCCCTGGGACAGGGAGGGGCTACACCTTC. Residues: CASSPGTGRGYTF.

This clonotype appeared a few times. The CDR3 sequence: CASSSGTEDNYGYTF. Here the CDR3 DNA reads TGTGCCAGCAGTTCGGGGACAGAAGATAACTATGGCTACACCTTC. The chain is built from TRBV7-3 and TRBJ1-2; 7 nucleotides agree with TRBD1. The V segment lost 6 bases and the J segment 1 base; nucleotides outside the gene matches: 8. The germline V gene has CDR1 SGHTA and CDR2 FQGTGA. The CDR3 sequence is 15 residues long.

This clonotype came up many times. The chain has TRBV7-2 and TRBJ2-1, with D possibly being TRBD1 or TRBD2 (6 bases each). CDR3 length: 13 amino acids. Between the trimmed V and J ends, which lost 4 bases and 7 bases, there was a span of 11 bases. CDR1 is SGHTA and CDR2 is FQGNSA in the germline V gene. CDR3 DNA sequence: TGTGCCAGCAGCTGGGGGGCCCAAAATGAGCAGTTCTTC. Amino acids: CASSWGAQNEQFF.

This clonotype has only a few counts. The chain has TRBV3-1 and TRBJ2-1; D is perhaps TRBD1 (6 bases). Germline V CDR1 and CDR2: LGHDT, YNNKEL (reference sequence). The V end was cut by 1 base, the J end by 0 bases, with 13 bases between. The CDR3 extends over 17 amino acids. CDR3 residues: CASSQGGPGSSYNEQFF. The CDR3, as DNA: TGTGCCAGCAGCCAAGGGGGGCCGGGATCCTCCTACAATGAGCAGTTCTTC.

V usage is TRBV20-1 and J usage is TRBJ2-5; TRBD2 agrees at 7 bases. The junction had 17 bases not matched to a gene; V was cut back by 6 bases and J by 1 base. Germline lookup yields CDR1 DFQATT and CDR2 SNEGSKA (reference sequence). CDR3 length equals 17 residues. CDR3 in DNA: TGCAGTGCGCACTCCCCTGGACGAGCGGGGACCCAAGAGACCCAGTACTTC. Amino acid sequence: CSAHSPGRAGTQETQYF.

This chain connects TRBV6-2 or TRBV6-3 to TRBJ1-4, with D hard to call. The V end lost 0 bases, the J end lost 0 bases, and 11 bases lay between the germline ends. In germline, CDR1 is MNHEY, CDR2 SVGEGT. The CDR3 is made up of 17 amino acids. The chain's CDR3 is CASSYSTGVPTNEKLFF. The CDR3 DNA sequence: TGTGCCAGCAGTTACTCGACGGGTGTTCCAACTAATGAAAAACTGTTTTTT.

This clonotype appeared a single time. The CDR3 DNA is TGCAGCGTTCGCAGGTCGGTGGGAGAGCAGTACTTC. Its protein is CSVRRSVGEQYF. The J gene is TRBJ2-1, the V gene TRBV29-1; D is unclear. The DNA end is a closer match to TRBJ2-7, so the J assignment may be wrong. The germline gives CDR1 SQVTM, CDR2 ANQGSEA. There are 12 residues in the CDR3.

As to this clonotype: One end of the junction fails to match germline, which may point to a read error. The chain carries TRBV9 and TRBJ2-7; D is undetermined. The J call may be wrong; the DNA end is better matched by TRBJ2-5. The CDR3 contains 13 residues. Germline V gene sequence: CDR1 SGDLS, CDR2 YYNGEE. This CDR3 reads CASSLSPQGTQYF. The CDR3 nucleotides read TGTGCCAGCAGCCTCTCCCCGCAAGGGACCCAGTACTTC.